The source of this T cell receptor beta chain is a study of blood T cell repertoires in COVID-19. As for the study in general: Collection of acute and convalescent COVID-19 samples took place in the United States, Italy and Spain. T cells, B-cell-depleted T cells, or PBMCs supplied cDNA or gDNA.

The table came from immunoSEQ multiplex PCR; TCRdb's copy has only in-frame clones and leaves some out. The sample shows fewer than 200,000 clones, roughly 80% of them seen only once. This CDR3 spans 14 amino acids. The V gene's germline CDR1 is SGHRS and CDR2 YFSETQ. V was cut by 3 bases and J by 1 base, with 10 bases left in between. The receptor comes from a man between 60 and 70 years old with acute or convalescent COVID-19. The chain recombines TRBV5-1 with TRBJ1-1, with D possibly being TRBD1 (5 bases). Sequenced input: peripheral blood. The CDR3 bases are TGCGCCAGCAGCTCTTTCGACAGGAACACTGAAGCTTTCTTT. Encoded protein: CASSSFDRNTEAFF.